The TCR beta chain under discussion was sequenced for a study of blood T cell repertoires in COVID-19. The assay was immunoSEQ multiplex PCR, and TCRdb's table has in-frame clones only and misses some. The table has about 50,000 clones, less than 90% seen once. The clonotype comes from a human donor in a cohort sampled during active COVID-19. The sample was peripheral blood.

CDR3 amino acids: CASSVSKLAGVTDTQYF. The CDR3 DNA is TGTGCCAGCAGCGTATCCAAACTAGCGGGAGTAACAGATACGCAGTATTTT. This chain connects TRBV9 to TRBJ2-3; 11 positions agree with TRBD2. V shed 1 base, J shed 3 bases, and the junction held 7 bases outside the gene matches. The length of the CDR3 is 17 residues. The V gene's germline CDR1 is SGDLS and CDR2 YYNGEE.